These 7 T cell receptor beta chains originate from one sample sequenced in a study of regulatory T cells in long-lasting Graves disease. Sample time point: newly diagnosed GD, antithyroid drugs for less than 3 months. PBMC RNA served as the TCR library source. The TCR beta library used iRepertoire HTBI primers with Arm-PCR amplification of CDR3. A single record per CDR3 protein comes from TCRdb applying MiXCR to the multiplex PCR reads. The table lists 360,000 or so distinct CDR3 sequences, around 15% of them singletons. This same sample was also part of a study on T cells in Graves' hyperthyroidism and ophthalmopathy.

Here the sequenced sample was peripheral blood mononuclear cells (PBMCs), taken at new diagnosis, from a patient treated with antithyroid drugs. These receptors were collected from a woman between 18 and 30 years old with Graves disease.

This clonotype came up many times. The CDR3 DNA reads as TGTGCCAGCAGTTTAGAGGGAGGAGTCATTGCGTACTTC. Translated, it gives CASSLEGGVIAYF. J is TRBJ2-7 and V is TRBV12-3 or TRBV12-4; the D gene is possibly TRBD2 (6 bases). This CDR3 has 13 residues. The V end lost 1 base, the J end lost 12 bases, and 16 bases lay between the germline ends.

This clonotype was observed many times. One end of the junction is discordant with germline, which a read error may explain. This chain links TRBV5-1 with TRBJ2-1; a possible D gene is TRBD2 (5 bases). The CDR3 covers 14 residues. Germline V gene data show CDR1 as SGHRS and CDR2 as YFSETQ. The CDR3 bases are TGTGCCAGCAGCGCCCCCCGACTACAGTTTCAGCAGTTCTTC. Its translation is CASSAPRLQFQQFF.

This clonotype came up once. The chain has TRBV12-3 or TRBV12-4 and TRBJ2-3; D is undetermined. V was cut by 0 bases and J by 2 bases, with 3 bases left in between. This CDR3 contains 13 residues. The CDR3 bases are TGTGCCAGCAGTTTAGCTCTCACAGATACGCAGTATTTT. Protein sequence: CASSLALTDTQYF.

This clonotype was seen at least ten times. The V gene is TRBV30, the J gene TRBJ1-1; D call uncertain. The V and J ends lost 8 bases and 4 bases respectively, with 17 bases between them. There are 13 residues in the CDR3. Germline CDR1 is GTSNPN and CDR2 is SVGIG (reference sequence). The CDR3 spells CAGETGGSTEAFF. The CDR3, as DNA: TGTGCCGGCGAGACGGGAGGGAGCACTGAAGCTTTCTTT.

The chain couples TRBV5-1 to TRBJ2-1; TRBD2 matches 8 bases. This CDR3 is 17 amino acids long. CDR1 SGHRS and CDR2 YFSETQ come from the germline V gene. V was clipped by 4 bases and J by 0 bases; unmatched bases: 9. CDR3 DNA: TGCGCCAGCAGCAGCCTAGCGGGCTCGAACTCCTACAATGAGCAGTTCTTC. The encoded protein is CASSSLAGSNSYNEQFF.

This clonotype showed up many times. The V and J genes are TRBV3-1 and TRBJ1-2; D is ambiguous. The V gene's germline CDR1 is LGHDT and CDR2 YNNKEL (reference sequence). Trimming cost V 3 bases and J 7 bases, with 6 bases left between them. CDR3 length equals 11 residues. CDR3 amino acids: CASSQALGYTF. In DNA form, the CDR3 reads TGTGCCAGCAGCCAGGCCCTTGGCTACACCTTC.

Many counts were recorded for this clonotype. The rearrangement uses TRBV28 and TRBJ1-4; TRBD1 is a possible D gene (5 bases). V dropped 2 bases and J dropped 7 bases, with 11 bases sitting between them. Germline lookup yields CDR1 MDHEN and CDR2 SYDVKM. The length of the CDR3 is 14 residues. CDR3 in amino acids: CASSLTLQGEKLFF. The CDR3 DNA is TGTGCCAGCAGTTTAACCCTCCAGGGTGAAAAACTGTTTTTT.